This TCR beta chain was retrieved from a study of blood T cells in healthy people across ages. Study-wide background: Roughly one uniquely barcoded beta molecule per two T cells was captured.

The germline V gene has CDR1 DFQATT and CDR2 SNEGSKA (reference sequence). CDR3 length: 15 residues. It was with a sample-barcoded 5' primer and a J-beta primer mix that a second PCR of about 7 to 12 cycles was run. TCRdb called the 5' RACE reads again in MiXCR, with one record for every CDR3 protein. This repertoire shows 850,000 to 1,000,000 distinct CDR3 sequences, approximately 49% found once; its top ten account for roughly 13%. With regard to this clonotype: Its cognate antigen is unknown.

Study results and caveats: What prevented conclusive comparison of naive and antigen-experienced cells was that PBMCs were unsorted. For the donors, CMV status was unknown and possibly confounded expanded clonotype changes.

The chain has TRBV20-1 and TRBJ2-4, with D unresolved. The J call may be wrong; the DNA end is better matched by TRBJ2-7. The receptor comes from a man younger than 45 in good health. Sequenced sample: blood. This CDR3 reads CSARAPNYLINEQYF. The DNA for the CDR3 is TGCAGTGCTAGAGCCCCAAACTACTTAATTAACGAGCAGTACTTC.